The following is a T cell receptor beta chain sequence with its context. This clone has a single count. No antigen is known for it. No base quality information exists; no much larger clone differs at one position. The CDR3 runs 11 residues from the cysteine to the phenylalanine. The kept DNA is CDR3 alone, 33 bases in frame from the first base. The germline V gene (reference sequence) yields SEHNR for CDR1 and FQNEAQ for CDR2. Trimming removed 5 bases from V and 11 bases from J, leaving 11 bases between the germline ends. The collaborating institutions used their own protocols to collect whole blood in K2EDTA tubes. Collaborator samples were shipped for TCRbeta analysis as frozen whole blood, isolated PBMCs, or DNA extracted from either sample type. TCRbeta CDR3 regions were amplified from genomic DNA using the immunoSEQ Assay, a bias-controlled multiplex PCR. The original methods were these. Within the assay, amplification of reference gene primers was used to estimate how many nucleated cells each sample contained. To quantify the absolute abundance of each unique TCRbeta CDR3 rearrangement, sequence reads were collapsed and filtered. Productive Simpson clonality was computed per sample as the square root of Simpson's diversity index over productive rearrangements. This immuneACCESS table, as held by TCRdb, lists in-frame sequences with V and J called but not all clones. Of the missing ones, under half trace to an unresolved V gene in checked studies; the others have no known cause. V, J and clone size are those of that table, while D and trimming were read from the DNA. In all, the sample holds fewer than 500,000 clones, and more than 85% of those were seen once. More than 4% of the sample comes from the top ten.

This sample is drawn from a study of blood T cell repertoires in COVID-19 (dated by TCRdb to the early 2020s). Describing the broader study: The collaborator samples originated in the United States, Italy and Spain and spanned the acute and convalescent phases of COVID-19. The material from the prospective study consisted of cDNA or gDNA derived from T cells, B-cell-depleted T cells, or PBMCs. The dataset comprised deeply sampled blood TCRbeta repertoires from subjects exposed to, actively infected with, or recovered from COVID-19. The repertoires were released in a freely available public database meant as a resource for research on the immune response to SARS-CoV-2. Samples came from the ongoing ImmuneRACE study (first 160 participants) plus 1,254 subjects from 6 global collaborators. A de-identified subject ID, COVID-19 status, age in years and sex were almost always included in the sample metadata. Where HLA class I and class II types were available, the types were taken from metadata supplied by the sample provider, not from assay-based typing.

The paper's findings and limits, for the study overall: The quantity of clinical and demographic metadata differed by source and by participant and was supplied without curation.

The source material was peripheral blood. The chain employs TRBV7-9 and TRBJ2-3, with an unclear D gene assignment. The origin of this receptor is a woman in her twenties or thirties with acute or convalescent COVID-19. The nucleotide sequence reads TGTGCCAGCAGCCCATTTGAGGAGCAGTATTTT. Translated, it reads CASSPFEEQYF.